A selection of T cell receptor beta chains follows, all from one sample in a study of identical twins. TCRdb processed the 5' RACE reads anew with MiXCR; each CDR3 protein has one entry. This repertoire shows around 510,000 distinct CDR3 sequences, about 13% found once; its top ten account for about 0.97%. These records were also assigned to another study, of yellow fever vaccine responses in identical twins.

Sequenced material: CD4+ T cells sorted from blood. The source of these receptors is a woman between 18 and 30 years old in good health. Each CDR3 is given with its conserved first and last residue. D genes are given only for firm matches.

j_call: TRBJ2-7
d_call: TRBD2
v_call: TRBV11-2
cdr3_aa: CASSRTSGRLYEQYF

j_call: TRBJ2-3
d_call: -
v_call: TRBV19
cdr3_aa: CASSRLGGPTDTQYF

j_call: TRBJ1-4
d_call: -
v_call: TRBV9
cdr3_aa: CASSVGRQTTATNEKLFF

j_call: TRBJ1-6
d_call: -
v_call: TRBV7-3
cdr3_aa: CASSQDSSYNSPLHF

j_call: TRBJ2-3
d_call: -
v_call: TRBV11-2
cdr3_aa: CASSYGARRVLSTDTQYF

j_call: TRBJ2-1
d_call: TRBD2
v_call: TRBV4-3
cdr3_aa: CASSQYLIAGATSEQFF

j_call: TRBJ1-2
d_call: -
v_call: TRBV5-6
cdr3_aa: CASSLIGGGYTF

j_call: TRBJ2-7
d_call: -
v_call: TRBV10-3
cdr3_aa: CAITMGASYEQYF

j_call: TRBJ2-4
d_call: -
v_call: TRBV11-2
cdr3_aa: CASSAQGSWVGIQYF

j_call: TRBJ2-5
d_call: TRBD2
v_call: TRBV2
cdr3_aa: CASSVAGGYQETQYF

j_call: TRBJ1-2
d_call: TRBD1
v_call: TRBV20-1
cdr3_aa: CSAYRGTYGYTF

j_call: TRBJ1-1
d_call: -
v_call: TRBV14
cdr3_aa: CASSSKWNTEAFF

j_call: TRBJ2-7
d_call: -
v_call: TRBV29-1
cdr3_aa: CSVEDPGYEQYF

j_call: TRBJ1-1
d_call: -
v_call: TRBV20-1
cdr3_aa: CSASLRITGRSTEAFF

j_call: TRBJ2-3
d_call: -
v_call: TRBV20-1
cdr3_aa: CSAYLLKTLGTDTQYF

j_call: TRBJ2-7
d_call: TRBD2
v_call: TRBV24-1
cdr3_aa: CATQGTSSYEQYF

j_call: TRBJ2-1
d_call: TRBD2
v_call: TRBV20-1
cdr3_aa: CSALADSYNEQFF

j_call: TRBJ2-1
d_call: TRBD1
v_call: TRBV6-5
cdr3_aa: CASSYWAGQGAQNEQFF

j_call: TRBJ2-1
d_call: -
v_call: TRBV3-1
cdr3_aa: CASSPGLYNEQFF

j_call: TRBJ2-3
d_call: TRBD2
v_call: TRBV6-2/TRBV6-3
cdr3_aa: CASSRTPGTSGTSTDTQYF

j_call: TRBJ2-3
d_call: -
v_call: TRBV11-2
cdr3_aa: CASSWTGEDTQYF